Detailed here is one T cell receptor (beta chain). Per the original methods: Nucleated cell number was recorded as an estimate derived from reference gene primer amplification. Some clones are missing from TCRdb's copy, which holds only in-frame ones; the method was immunoSEQ multiplex PCR. That table supplies the V and J calls and clone size; D and trimming were determined from the DNA. The data contain 250,000 to 350,000 clones, around 81% of them seen just once; the ten biggest clones take up 15% to 19%. The data were obtained in a study of blood T cell repertoires in COVID-19. Study-wide background: The cDNA or gDNA used as material had been derived from T cells, B-cell-depleted T cells, or PBMCs.

This CDR3 region has 15 residues. Germline V gene sequence: CDR1 SEHNR, CDR2 FQNEAQ (reference sequence). The V segment lost 5 bases and the J segment 0 bases; nucleotides outside the gene matches: 4. While infection was still active, Seattle patients were enrolled and then followed longitudinally. The sequence came from a person aged 65-85 years with COVID-19, enrolled during active disease. Sequenced: peripheral blood. The chain joins TRBV7-9 to TRBJ1-5; 7 bases are a match to TRBD1. The CDR3 region has the DNA TGTGCCAGCAGCCCGACAGGGTCTAGCAATCAGCCCCAGCATTTT. It encodes CASSPTGSSNQPQHF.